This T cell receptor beta chain derives from a study of T cells in Graves' hyperthyroidism and ophthalmopathy. Findings of the study overall: Model-based prediction identified ophthalmopathy a median 6.5 months prior to its onset. Ophthalmopathy was distinguished from stable hyperthyroidism by 13 V-J signatures.

This sample holds PBMCs from under 11 ml fresh peripheral blood. Amplification of TCR beta CDR3 regions used RNA as the template. Researchers ran a first-round RT-PCR on the TCR CDR3 using the HTBI primer set. TCRdb re-analysed the multiplex PCR reads in MiXCR, keeping a single row per CDR3 protein. The sample has 300,000 to 450,000 distinct CDR3 sequences, 25% seen once. On this clonotype: Antigen specificity is unknown.

The receptor was derived from a man aged 45 to 65 with Graves' hyperthyroidism. Source material: blood.

In DNA, the CDR3 is TGCGCCAGCACCCTATCCCCCGACAGGAAGGGGACCCAGTACTTC. Amino acid sequence: CASTLSPDRKGTQYF. The chain uses TRBV10-2 and TRBJ2-5, with D possibly matching TRBD1 (6 bases). Trimming left V 7 bases short and J 7 bases short, with 22 bases between. Germline assignment: CDR1 WSHSY and CDR2 SAAADI. The CDR3 runs to 15 residues.